The 26 T cell receptor beta chains presented below share a single source sample, sequenced in a study of PD-1 blockade in classical Hodgkin lymphoma. Only in-frame clones appear in the TCRdb table, and some are missing; sequencing was by immunoSEQ multiplex PCR. The sample shows roughly 15,000 clones, approximately 80% of them seen only once. Autologous stem cell transplantation was followed by relapse in every patient, and brentuximab vedotin exposure varied. Source: peripheral blood mononuclear cells (PBMCs), taken before the second cycle of nivolumab. All receptors come from a human donor with classical Hodgkin lymphoma.

This sequence joins TRBV6-6 and TRBJ1-1; D is undetermined. Trimming cost V 7 bases and J 1 base, with 7 bases left between them. Germline V lookup: CDR1 MNHNY, CDR2 SVGAGI (reference sequence). The CDR3 has 12 residues. Here the CDR3 DNA reads TGTGCCAGCACCCGACAGAACACTGAAGCTTTCTTT. Protein sequence: CASTRQNTEAFF.

This clone was counted a few times. The rearrangement links TRBV5-1 to TRBJ1-4; TRBD1 might be the D (5 bases). The CDR3 is made up of 16 amino acids. The V gene's germline CDR1 is SGHRS and CDR2 YFSETQ. V gave up 2 bases and J gave up 4 bases, with 15 bases separating them. CDR3 sequence reads: CASSLSGGVNNEKLFF. The CDR3 DNA reads as TGCGCCAGCAGCTTAAGCGGGGGGGTGAATAATGAAAAACTGTTTTTT.

CDR3 protein: CASSTTGANVLTF. As DNA, the CDR3 is TGTGCCAGTAGTACAACTGGGGCCAACGTCCTGACTTTC. The rearrangement links TRBV19 to TRBJ2-6; D uncertain. Germline CDR1 and CDR2: LNHDA and SQIVND (reference sequence). The CDR3 runs to 13 residues. Trimming took off 4 bases at V and 2 bases at J, with 3 bases between the two ends.

The DNA of the CDR3 is TGTGCCAGCAAATATAGCAATCAGCCCCAGCATTTT. Its translation: CASKYSNQPQHF. The V gene is TRBV6-1, the J gene TRBJ1-5; no clear D. Germline CDR1 and CDR2: MNHNS and SASEGT. The germline V and J ends were trimmed by 7 bases and 0 bases, with 4 bases remaining between them. This CDR3 has 12 amino acids.

The chain couples TRBV18 to TRBJ1-2, with 8 nucleotides matching TRBD1. This CDR3 has 15 amino acids. The V segment lost 4 bases and the J segment 3 bases; nucleotides outside the gene matches: 7. Germline V gives CDR1 KGHSH, CDR2 LQKENI. Here the CDR3 DNA reads TGTGCCAGCTCACTCGGACAGGGAACAGACTATGGCTACACCTTC. The encoded protein is CASSLGQGTDYGYTF.

The V and J genes are TRBV19 and TRBJ1-1; possibly TRBD1 for D (5 bases). The length of the CDR3 is 16 residues. V lost 5 bases to trimming and J lost 6 bases, with 22 bases between them. The V gene's germline CDR1 is LNHDA and CDR2 SQIVND (reference sequence). CDR3 sequence reads: CASSVHWDGGLAEAFF. The CDR3 bases are TGTGCCAGTAGTGTGCATTGGGACGGCGGATTGGCTGAAGCTTTCTTT. Combining the CDR3 with reference TRBV19 and TRBJ1-1 gives the whole variable domain DGGITQSPKYLFRKEGQNVTLSCEQNLNHDAMYWYRQDPGQGLRLIYYSQIVNDFQKGDIAEGYSVSREKKESFPLTVTSAQKNPTAFYLCASSVHWDGGLAEAFFGQGTRLTVV.

This chain joins TRBV7-7 and TRBJ1-2; D not resolved. The germline V and J ends were trimmed by 5 bases and 4 bases, with 23 bases remaining between them. The CDR3 consists of 17 residues. From germline, CDR1 is SSHAT and CDR2 FNYEAQ (reference sequence). The CDR3 region has the DNA TGTGCCAGCAGCCAAGGAATCGGAGACGGAAAGACCTATGGCTACACCTTC. Its protein is CASSQGIGDGKTYGYTF. The full variable domain, its missing parts supplied by reference TRBV7-7 and TRBJ1-2, is GAGVSQSPRYKVTKRGQDVTLRCDPISSHATLYWYQQALGQGPEFLTYFNYEAQPDKSGLPSDRFSAERPEGSISTLTIQRTEQRDSAMYRCASSQGIGDGKTYGYTFGSGTRLTVV.

The rearrangement joins TRBV5-6 to TRBJ2-7; 7 bases line up with TRBD1. The CDR3 covers 17 residues. The V gene end was trimmed by 0 bases and the J gene end by 9 bases; junction bases not matched to a gene: 18. The germline V gene has CDR1 SGHDT and CDR2 YYEEEE. CDR3 loop: CASSLVGQLRVGDGQYF. DNA of the CDR3: TGTGCCAGCAGCTTGGTGGGACAGTTAAGGGTCGGGGACGGGCAGTACTTC.

This chain joins TRBV19 and TRBJ2-1, with 8 bases matching TRBD1. CDR1 and CDR2 (germline): LNHDA, SQIVND (reference sequence). The junction had 9 bases not matched to a gene; V was cut back by 5 bases and J by 3 bases. The CDR3 has 16 amino acids. CDR3 protein: CASSQRTGHLYNEQFF. CDR3 bases: TGTGCCAGTAGTCAAAGGACAGGGCACCTCTACAATGAGCAGTTCTTC.

The chain recombines TRBV7-9 with TRBJ1-5; a weak D match, TRBD1 (6 bases). The CDR3 is made up of 17 amino acids. Germline V CDR1 and CDR2: SEHNR, FQNEAQ (reference sequence). Deletions cut 5 bases from V and 6 bases from J, with 23 bases between. The CDR3: CASSLGGQGPFIQPQHF. CDR3 sequence (DNA): TGTGCCAGCAGCCTCGGGGGGCAGGGGCCCTTCATTCAGCCCCAGCATTTT.

The chain uses TRBV11-2 and TRBJ1-5; D may be TRBD1 (5 bases). Trimming took off 4 bases at V and 4 bases at J, with 11 bases between the two ends. CDR1 SGHAT and CDR2 FQNNGV come from the germline V gene. The CDR3 is 14 residues long. CDR3 protein: CASSSDPGNQPQHF. The CDR3 bases are TGTGCCAGCAGCTCCGACCCAGGGAATCAGCCCCAGCATTTT.

The chain is built from TRBV11-1 and TRBJ2-3; 7 positions match TRBD2. This CDR3 region has 16 residues. V shed 5 bases, J shed 6 bases, and the junction held 14 bases outside the gene matches. In germline, CDR1 is SGHAT, CDR2 FQDESV (reference sequence). CDR3 DNA sequence: TGTGCCAGCAGCCCACGCCTAGCGGCCGAAGGTGATACGCAGTATTTT. Protein product: CASSPRLAAEGDTQYF.

V and J are TRBV7-9 and TRBJ2-7, with D possibly TRBD2 on 5 matching bases. With 1 base removed from V and 3 bases from J, the gap between germline ends came to 10 bases. CDR3 size: 14 residues. Germline V CDR1 and CDR2: SEHNR, FQNEAQ (reference sequence). The CDR3 spells CASSLVSRGYEQYF. CDR3 DNA sequence: TGTGCCAGCAGCTTAGTAAGCCGGGGCTACGAGCAGTACTTC.

V gene TRBV7-9 combines with J gene TRBJ1-5; unclear D gene. This CDR3 spans 15 amino acids. From germline, CDR1 is SEHNR and CDR2 FQNEAQ (reference sequence). Trimming pared 4 bases from V and 2 bases from J, leaving 12 bases between. The CDR3 DNA reads as TGTGCCAGCAGCTCCGAGGGCAGAGGCAATCAGCCCCAGCATTTT. This encodes CASSSEGRGNQPQHF.

The V gene is TRBV9, the J gene TRBJ2-1; 7 bases map to TRBD2. CDR1 is SGDLS, CDR2 YYNGEE, per germline. CDR3 length: 15 amino acids. Trimming removed 1 base from V and 0 bases from J; junction bases left unmatched: 1. The CDR3 is CASSVSGNSYNEQFF. In DNA form, the CDR3 reads TGTGCCAGCAGCGTAAGCGGGAACTCCTACAATGAGCAGTTCTTC.

The chain employs TRBV9 and TRBJ2-2; 12 bases map to TRBD2. The CDR3 has 17 amino acids. With V trimmed by 0 bases and J by 0 bases, 0 bases remained unmatched. Germline CDR1 is SGDLS and CDR2 is YYNGEE. CDR3 nucleotide sequence: TGTGCCAGCAGCGTAGGGACTAGCGGGACGAACACCGGGGAGCTGTTTTTT. It is translated as CASSVGTSGTNTGELFF.

The CDR3 here is CASSIVSSYNSPLHF. The CDR3 region has the DNA TGTGCCAGTAGTATAGTAAGCTCCTATAATTCACCCCTCCACTTT. The chain carries TRBV19 and TRBJ1-6; D gene uncertain. CDR3 size: 15 residues. V dropped 1 base and J dropped 0 bases, with 4 bases sitting between them. Germline values: CDR1 LNHDA, CDR2 SQIVND (reference sequence).

The chain carries TRBV6-5 and TRBJ1-1, with D tentatively TRBD1 (6 bases). Germline V gene sequence: CDR1 MNHEY, CDR2 SVGAGI. The CDR3 has 13 residues. V gave up 9 bases and J gave up 3 bases, with 14 bases separating them. In nucleotides, the CDR3 is TGTGCCAGTCGAAGGGGGGTTTACACTGAAGCTTTCTTT. This encodes CASRRGVYTEAFF.

The V and J genes are TRBV7-9 and TRBJ1-4; 7 bases line up with TRBD1. This CDR3 contains 16 residues. Germline assignment: CDR1 SEHNR and CDR2 FQNEAQ (reference sequence). V dropped 4 bases and J dropped 11; count of bases not matched to a gene: 16. The DNA of the CDR3 is TGTGCCAGCAGCTCCGACCAAGCCCTAACACAGGGGAAACTGTTTTTT. This sequence encodes CASSSDQALTQGKLFF.

The chain carries TRBV9 and TRBJ2-1; D gene ambiguous. Germline V lookup: CDR1 SGDLS, CDR2 YYNGEE. This CDR3 is 14 amino acids long. The V and J ends lost 0 bases and 7 bases respectively, with 11 bases between them. For the CDR3, the DNA is TGTGCCAGCAGCGTAGCGGTAGCCCGTAATGAGCAGTTCTTC. This sequence encodes CASSVAVARNEQFF.

The chain has TRBV30 and TRBJ2-7, with D possibly being TRBD1 (5 bases). The CDR3 covers 14 residues. V gave up 1 base and J gave up 2 bases, with 12 bases separating them. The germline gives CDR1 GTSNPN, CDR2 SVGIG (reference sequence). For the CDR3, the DNA is TGTGCCTGGAGTGAGGGGCCGACCCCCTACGAGCAGTACTTC. It encodes CAWSEGPTPYEQYF.

The genes are TRBV27 and TRBJ2-3; 11 bases align to TRBD2. The CDR3 covers 15 residues. With V trimmed by 1 base and J by 6 bases, 3 bases remained unmatched. Germline V gene data show CDR1 as MNHEY and CDR2 as SMNVEV (reference sequence). CDR3 coding DNA: TGTGCCAGCAGTTTATGGGCTAGCGGGAGGGATACGCAGTATTTT. Translation: CASSLWASGRDTQYF.

The chain uses TRBV4-1 and TRBJ1-1; tentatively, D is TRBD1 (6 bases). V dropped 6 bases and J dropped 3 bases, with 11 bases sitting between them. This CDR3 comprises 13 residues. The germline CDR1 and CDR2 sequences are MGHRA and YSYEKL. CDR3 coding DNA: TGCGCCAGCAGACAGGGAATGGACACTGAAGCTTTCTTT. Translated: CASRQGMDTEAFF.

The chain couples TRBV18 to TRBJ1-3; no clear D. The CDR3 sequence is 14 residues long. Germline V gene sequence: CDR1 KGHSH, CDR2 LQKENI. The V gene lost 3 bases and the J gene lost 1 base, with 7 bases spanning the gap. The CDR3 here is CASSPPHSGNTIYF. The CDR3 bases are TGTGCCAGCTCACCCCCTCATTCTGGAAACACCATATATTTT.

The chain links TRBV29-1 to TRBJ2-7; weak D call: TRBD1 (7 bases). This CDR3 is built from 11 residues. V lost 7 bases to trimming and J lost 5 bases, with 12 bases between them. CDR1 and CDR2 from the germline V gene are SQVTM and ANQGSEA. The CDR3 loop reads CSAVRGDEQYF. CDR3 coding DNA: TGCAGCGCCGTCAGGGGGGACGAGCAGTACTTC.

The chain couples TRBV6-5 to TRBJ2-7; D ambiguous. V was trimmed by 5 bases and J by 7 bases, leaving 18 bases between them. CDR1 and CDR2 (germline): MNHEY, SVGAGI. The CDR3 extends over 14 amino acids. The CDR3 here is CASSTFARVREQYF. In DNA, the CDR3 is TGTGCCAGCAGTACCTTCGCAAGGGTTCGGGAGCAGTACTTC.